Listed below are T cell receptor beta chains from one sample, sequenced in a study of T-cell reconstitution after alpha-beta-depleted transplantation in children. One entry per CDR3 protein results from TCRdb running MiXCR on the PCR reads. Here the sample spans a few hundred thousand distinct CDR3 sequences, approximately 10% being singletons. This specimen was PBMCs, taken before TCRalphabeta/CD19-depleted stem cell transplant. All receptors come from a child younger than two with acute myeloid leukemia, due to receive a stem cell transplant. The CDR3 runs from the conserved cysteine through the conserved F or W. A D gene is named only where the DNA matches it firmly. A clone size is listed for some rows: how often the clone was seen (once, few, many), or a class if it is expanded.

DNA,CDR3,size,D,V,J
TGCGCCAGCAGCTTCCATGCCACCAACACAGATACGCAGTATTTT,CASSFHATNTDTQYF,many,-,TRBV5-1,TRBJ2-3
TGTGCCGGCAGCTTATCTACGGCTTCGGATGAGCAGTTCTTC,CAGSLSTASDEQFF,-,-,TRBV7-2,TRBJ2-1
TGTGCCAGCAGTCCCAGACTAGCGGGGGCCCTCAATGAGCAGTTCTTC,CASSPRLAGALNEQFF,-,TRBD2,TRBV12-3/TRBV12-4,TRBJ2-1
TGTGCCAGCAGCCAACGCCGGCCGTCCTACAATGAGCAGTTCTTC,CASSQRRPSYNEQFF,many,-,TRBV4-2,TRBJ2-1
TGTGCCAGCTCATCACAACTAGCGGGAGGCACCGAGACCCAGTACTTC,CASSSQLAGGTETQYF,many,TRBD2,TRBV18,TRBJ2-5
TGTGCCAGCAGTTCCCCCACTTGGAGTGGCTACCAAGAGACCCAGTACTTC,CASSSPTWSGYQETQYF,many,-,TRBV12-3/TRBV12-4,TRBJ2-5
TGTGCCAGCAGTTTGGACAGCACGCAGTATTTT,CASSLDSTQYF,many,-,TRBV6-5,TRBJ2-3
TGCGCCAGCAGCCCCGGGTCCACCGGGGAGCTGTTTTTT,CASSPGSTGELFF,many,-,TRBV5-1,TRBJ2-2
TGTGCCAGCAGCCTCACCCGCGGTCAAGAGACCCAGTACTTC,CASSLTRGQETQYF,many,-,TRBV7-9,TRBJ2-5
TGTGCCATCACCTGGACAGGGGGTCATGGCTACACCTTC,CAITWTGGHGYTF,many,TRBD1,TRBV10-3,TRBJ1-2
TGCAGTGCTAGAGATAGGGCCAGGGGGTCCCACAATGAGCAGTTCTTC,CSARDRARGSHNEQFF,many,TRBD1,TRBV20-1,TRBJ2-1
TGTGCCAGTAGTAGACAACGGACCCCAAATTCACCCCTCCACTTT,CASSRQRTPNSPLHF,few,-,TRBV19,TRBJ1-6
TGTGCCAGCTCACCTGACAGGAGCACTGAAGCTTTCTTT,CASSPDRSTEAFF,few,-,TRBV18,TRBJ1-1
TGCGCCAGCACGCGACTAGCGGGAATACACGAGCAGTACTTC,CASTRLAGIHEQYF,many,TRBD2,TRBV5-1,TRBJ2-7
TGCAGTGCTAGAGATGGAAAGCGGGCCTACGAGCAGTACTTC,CSARDGKRAYEQYF,many,-,TRBV20-1,TRBJ2-7
TGCAGTGCATCTCCAGGGTCTGGAAACACCATATATTTT,CSASPGSGNTIYF,many,-,TRBV20-1,TRBJ1-3
TGCGCCAGCAGCTTGACAGACTTGAACACCGGGGAGCTGTTTTTT,CASSLTDLNTGELFF,many,-,TRBV5-1,TRBJ2-2
TGTGCCACCAGTACTAGCGGGGCCTCCTACGAGCAGTACTTC,CATSTSGASYEQYF,many,TRBD2,TRBV24-1,TRBJ2-7
TGTGCCAGCAGCTTGGGGGGCGGTGCGGGAGGGCTACAGACCCAGTACTTC,CASSLGGGAGGLQTQYF,few,TRBD2,TRBV5-4,TRBJ2-5
TGTGCCAGCTGCACCGCCGCGGGGGATGGATTTAATGAAAAACTGTTTTTT,CASCTAAGDGFNEKLFF,-,-,TRBV3-1,TRBJ1-4
TGCAGTGCTAGAGATCTAGGGGGGCTTTGGGAGACCCAGTACTTC,CSARDLGGLWETQYF,many,-,TRBV20-1,TRBJ2-5
TGCGCCAGCAGCTTGGGACAGGGGTTGAGCACCGGGGAGCTGTTTTTT,CASSLGQGLSTGELFF,many,TRBD1,TRBV5-1,TRBJ2-2
TGCAGCGTTGAATCCCCCGCTATCGAGCAGTTCTTC,CSVESPAIEQFF,many,-,TRBV29-1,TRBJ2-1
TGCAGTGCCACAGAACCCGGGACTAGCGCGAGGAACAATGAGCAGTTCTTC,CSATEPGTSARNNEQFF,many,TRBD2,TRBV20-1,TRBJ2-1
TGCAGCGTTGAAGGGGGGGAGCGGGGGCCCTTTTACTACACAGATACGCAGTATTTT,CSVEGGERGPFYYTDTQYF,few,TRBD2,TRBV29-1,TRBJ2-3
TGTGCCAGCAGCAAAGACGAGGCGGGGGGCGAAACAGATACGCAGTATTTT,CASSKDEAGGETDTQYF,many,-,TRBV21-1,TRBJ2-3
TGTGCCACCAGTGCCACCCGGGGACTAGCGGGAGGGAATGAGCAGTTCTTC,CATSATRGLAGGNEQFF,many,TRBD2,TRBV24-1,TRBJ2-1
TGCGCCAGCAGCTTGGAAGGAAGCAATCAGCCCCAGCATTTT,CASSLEGSNQPQHF,many,-,TRBV5-1,TRBJ1-5
TGTGCCAGCAGCCCCAAGACTTCTGGAAACACCATATATTTT,CASSPKTSGNTIYF,many,-,TRBV7-9,TRBJ1-3
TGCAGTGCTAGGATGGGCGGGAATAAGGATACGCAGTATTTT,CSARMGGNKDTQYF,many,-,TRBV20-1,TRBJ2-3
TGTGCCAGCAGCTCCGGCCTACGCTCCTACGAGCAGTACTTC,CASSSGLRSYEQYF,many,-,TRBV3-1,TRBJ2-7
TGTGCCAGCAGCGTAGAAGGGAGTTTGCTCTACAATGAGCAGTTCTTC,CASSVEGSLLYNEQFF,many,-,TRBV9,TRBJ2-1
TGTGCCAGCCGTAAGGACTCCTACAATGAGCAGTTCTTC,CASRKDSYNEQFF,many,-,TRBV14,TRBJ2-1
TGCAGCGTTGCAGGGGGCGCAGATACGCAGTATTTT,CSVAGGADTQYF,many,TRBD1,TRBV29-1,TRBJ2-3
TGTGCCAGCAGTCTGAGACTCCCTCTCGGTTACGAGCAGTACTTC,CASSLRLPLGYEQYF,few,-,TRBV27,TRBJ2-7
TGTGCCAGCAGCCTCCGGTGGGAGGGTATCTACGAGCAGTACTTC,CASSLRWEGIYEQYF,many,TRBD2,TRBV4-2,TRBJ2-7
TGTGCCAGCAGCTTGCGAACGAACACCGGGGAGCTGTTTTTT,CASSLRTNTGELFF,many,-,TRBV5-6,TRBJ2-2
TGTGCCAGCATGGAGAACAATGAGCAGTTCTTC,CASMENNEQFF,-,-,TRBV11-2,TRBJ2-1
TGTGCCAGCAGACGACTCGGCGGTGGAAACACCATATATTTT,CASRRLGGGNTIYF,-,-,TRBV12-3/TRBV12-4,TRBJ1-3